This passage covers 9 T cell receptor beta chains from one sample sequenced in a study of identical twins (dated by TCRdb to about 2016). The library was produced with 5' RACE. TCRdb lists the instrument as Illumina HiSeq 2000. TCRdb reran the public reads through fastp at Q25 and MiXCR, keeping productive beta chains. Each CDR3 protein gets just one entry, which takes the most common genes and DNA from the rows behind it. The sample table lists about 520,000 distinct CDR3 sequences, around 20% of them with a count of one. Jointly, the top ten make up around 0.91% of the sample. The data also belong to a second study, concerning T cells expressing NK-cell markers.

The sequencing sample was made of CD4+ T cells sorted from blood. The receptor source for this set is a woman in her late teens or twenties in good health.

This clonotype was seen a few times. This chain connects TRBV6-1 to TRBJ2-5; D uncertain. V lost 4 bases, J lost 0 bases, and 6 bases lay in between. The CDR3 has 13 residues. Germline lookup yields CDR1 MNHNS and CDR2 SASEGT. In nucleotides, the CDR3 is TGTGCCAGCAGTGCAGGTCACCAAGAGACCCAGTACTTC. Its protein is CASSAGHQETQYF.

At least ten counts were recorded for this clonotype. The chain is built from TRBV7-6 and TRBJ2-5; D is unclear. The CDR3 consists of 12 residues. Germline V gene lookup returns CDR1 SGHVS and CDR2 FNYEAQ. Trimming removed 3 bases at V and 4 bases at J, with 6 bases between. The CDR3 region is CASSFRRETQYF. In DNA form, the CDR3 reads TGTGCCAGCAGCTTCCGGCGAGAGACCCAGTACTTC.

This clonotype was counted many times. V gene TRBV12-3 or TRBV12-4 combines with J gene TRBJ2-7; D might be TRBD1 (6 bases). The length of the CDR3 is 13 residues. With 5 bases removed from V and 4 bases from J, the gap between germline ends came to 12 bases. Here the CDR3 reads CASSLGTQYEQYF. DNA of the CDR3: TGTGCCAGCAGTCTCGGGACACAATACGAGCAGTACTTC.

V is TRBV7-2 and J is TRBJ2-7; the D gene is possibly TRBD2 (6 bases). The CDR3 is 16 amino acids. Trimming removed 6 bases from V and 4 bases from J, with 22 bases in between. The germline V gene has CDR1 SGHTA and CDR2 FQGNSA. CDR3 protein: CASSPPEGRITYEQYF. CDR3 nucleotides: TGTGCCAGCAGTCCCCCGGAGGGGAGGATTACGTACGAGCAGTACTTC.

The V and J genes are TRBV3-1 and TRBJ2-7; D remains ambiguous. The germline V and J ends were trimmed by 1 base and 4 bases, with 8 bases remaining between them. Germline V gene data show CDR1 as LGHDT and CDR2 as YNNKEL (reference sequence). This CDR3 contains 13 residues. CDR3: CASSQGLKYEQYF. The CDR3 nucleotides read TGTGCCAGCAGCCAAGGGCTCAAATACGAGCAGTACTTC.

This clonotype was counted between two and nine times. The V and J genes are TRBV12-3 or TRBV12-4 and TRBJ2-7, with 8 bases matching TRBD1. With 7 bases clipped from V and 1 base from J, the junction kept 9 bases outside the gene matches. The length of the CDR3 is 15 residues. This CDR3 is CASTPAQGVSYEQYF. The CDR3 DNA sequence: TGTGCCAGCACCCCAGCACAGGGGGTGTCCTACGAGCAGTACTTC.

There are a few counts of this clonotype. The V and J genes are TRBV7-2 and TRBJ2-5; 9 bases match TRBD1. This CDR3 is built from 14 residues. The V gene's germline CDR1 is SGHTA and CDR2 FQGNSA. The V and J ends lost 5 bases and 5 bases, in that order; junction bases with no gene match: 6. The CDR3 protein is CASSLDRGRETQYF. The CDR3 bases are TGTGCCAGCAGCCTGGACAGGGGCCGGGAGACCCAGTACTTC.

The gene calls are TRBV6-5 and TRBJ1-2; TRBD1 matches 7 bases. CDR3 length: 14 residues. Germline V CDR1 and CDR2: MNHEY, SVGAGI. J lost 8 bases, V lost 4 bases, and 10 bases had no gene match. This CDR3 reads CASSFGRTGPGYTF. CDR3 DNA: TGTGCCAGCAGTTTCGGCCGGACAGGTCCCGGCTACACCTTC.

This clonotype was counted only a few times. The V and J genes are TRBV6-5 and TRBJ2-3; no clear D. The ends were cut back, 2 bases at V and 6 bases at J, with 9 bases in the middle. The CDR3 extends over 13 amino acids. Germline assignment: CDR1 MNHEY and CDR2 SVGAGI. CDR3 bases: TGTGCCAGCAGTTACCGGTGGGCGGATACGCAGTATTTT. Translated: CASSYRWADTQYF.